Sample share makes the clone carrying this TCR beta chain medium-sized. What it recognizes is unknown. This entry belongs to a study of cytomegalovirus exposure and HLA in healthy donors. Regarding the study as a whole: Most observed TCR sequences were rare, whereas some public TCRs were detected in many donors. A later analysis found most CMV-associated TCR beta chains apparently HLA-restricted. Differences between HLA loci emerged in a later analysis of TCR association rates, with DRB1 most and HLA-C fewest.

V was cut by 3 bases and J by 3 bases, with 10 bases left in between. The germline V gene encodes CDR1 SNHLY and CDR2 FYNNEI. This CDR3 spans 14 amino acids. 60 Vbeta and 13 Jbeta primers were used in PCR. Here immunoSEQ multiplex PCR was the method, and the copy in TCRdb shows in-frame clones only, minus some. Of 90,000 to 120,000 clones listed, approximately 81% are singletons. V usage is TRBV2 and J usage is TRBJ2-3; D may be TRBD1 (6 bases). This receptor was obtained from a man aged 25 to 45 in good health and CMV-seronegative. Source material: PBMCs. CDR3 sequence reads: CASSEQGRTDTQYF. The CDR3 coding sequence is TGTGCCAGCAGTGAGCAGGGGCGGACAGATACGCAGTATTTT.